The 3 T cell receptor beta chains below were found in one sample sequenced in a study of cytomegalovirus exposure and HLA in healthy donors. Generated by immunoSEQ multiplex PCR, the TCRdb table keeps only in-frame clones and is missing some. The sample has about 71,000 clones, approximately 94% seen once. What was sequenced was PBMCs. These receptors came from a young woman in good health and CMV-seronegative.

V is TRBV7-3 and J is TRBJ2-1, with 12 bases matching TRBD2. V lost 2 bases and J lost 6; bases outside the gene matches: 2. The CDR3 is 15 amino acids. Per germline, CDR1 SGHTA and CDR2 FQGTGA. The CDR3 coding sequence is TGTGCCAGCAGCTTACTAGCGGGAGGGCCCAATGAGCAGTTCTTC. This gives the protein CASSLLAGGPNEQFF.

This sequence joins TRBV6-1 and TRBJ1-4; 10 positions agree with TRBD1. Germline V gives CDR1 MNHNS, CDR2 SASEGT. This CDR3 is built from 15 residues. Germline trimming cut 1 base from V and 7 bases from J; bases unmatched to any gene: 3. DNA for the CDR3: TGTGCCAGCAGTGAAGTGACAGGGGGCGCTGAAAAACTGTTTTTT. Encoded protein: CASSEVTGGAEKLFF.

This clone has more than one count but fewer than ten. This chain connects TRBV9 to TRBJ1-4; tentative D call: TRBD1 (6 bases). Germline CDR1 reads SGDLS; CDR2 reads YYNGEE. The CDR3 is made up of 14 amino acids. Deletions cut 6 bases from V and 2 bases from J, with 11 bases between. This chain's CDR3 is CASNGGATNEKLFF. In nucleotides, the CDR3 is TGTGCCAGCAATGGGGGCGCGACTAATGAAAAACTGTTTTTT.